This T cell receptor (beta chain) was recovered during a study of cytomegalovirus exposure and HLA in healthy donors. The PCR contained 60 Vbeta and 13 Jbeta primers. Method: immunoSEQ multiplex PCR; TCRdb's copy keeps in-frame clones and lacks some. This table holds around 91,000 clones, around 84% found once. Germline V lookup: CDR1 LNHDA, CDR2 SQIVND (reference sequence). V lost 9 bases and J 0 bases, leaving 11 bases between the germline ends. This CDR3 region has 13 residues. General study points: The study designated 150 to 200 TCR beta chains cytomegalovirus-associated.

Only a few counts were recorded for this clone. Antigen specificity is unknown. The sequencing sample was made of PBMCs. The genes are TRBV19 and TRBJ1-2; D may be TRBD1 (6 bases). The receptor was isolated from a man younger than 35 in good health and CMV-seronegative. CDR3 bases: TGTGCCAGCAGGACAGCTACTAACTATGGCTACACCTTC. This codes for CASRTATNYGYTF.